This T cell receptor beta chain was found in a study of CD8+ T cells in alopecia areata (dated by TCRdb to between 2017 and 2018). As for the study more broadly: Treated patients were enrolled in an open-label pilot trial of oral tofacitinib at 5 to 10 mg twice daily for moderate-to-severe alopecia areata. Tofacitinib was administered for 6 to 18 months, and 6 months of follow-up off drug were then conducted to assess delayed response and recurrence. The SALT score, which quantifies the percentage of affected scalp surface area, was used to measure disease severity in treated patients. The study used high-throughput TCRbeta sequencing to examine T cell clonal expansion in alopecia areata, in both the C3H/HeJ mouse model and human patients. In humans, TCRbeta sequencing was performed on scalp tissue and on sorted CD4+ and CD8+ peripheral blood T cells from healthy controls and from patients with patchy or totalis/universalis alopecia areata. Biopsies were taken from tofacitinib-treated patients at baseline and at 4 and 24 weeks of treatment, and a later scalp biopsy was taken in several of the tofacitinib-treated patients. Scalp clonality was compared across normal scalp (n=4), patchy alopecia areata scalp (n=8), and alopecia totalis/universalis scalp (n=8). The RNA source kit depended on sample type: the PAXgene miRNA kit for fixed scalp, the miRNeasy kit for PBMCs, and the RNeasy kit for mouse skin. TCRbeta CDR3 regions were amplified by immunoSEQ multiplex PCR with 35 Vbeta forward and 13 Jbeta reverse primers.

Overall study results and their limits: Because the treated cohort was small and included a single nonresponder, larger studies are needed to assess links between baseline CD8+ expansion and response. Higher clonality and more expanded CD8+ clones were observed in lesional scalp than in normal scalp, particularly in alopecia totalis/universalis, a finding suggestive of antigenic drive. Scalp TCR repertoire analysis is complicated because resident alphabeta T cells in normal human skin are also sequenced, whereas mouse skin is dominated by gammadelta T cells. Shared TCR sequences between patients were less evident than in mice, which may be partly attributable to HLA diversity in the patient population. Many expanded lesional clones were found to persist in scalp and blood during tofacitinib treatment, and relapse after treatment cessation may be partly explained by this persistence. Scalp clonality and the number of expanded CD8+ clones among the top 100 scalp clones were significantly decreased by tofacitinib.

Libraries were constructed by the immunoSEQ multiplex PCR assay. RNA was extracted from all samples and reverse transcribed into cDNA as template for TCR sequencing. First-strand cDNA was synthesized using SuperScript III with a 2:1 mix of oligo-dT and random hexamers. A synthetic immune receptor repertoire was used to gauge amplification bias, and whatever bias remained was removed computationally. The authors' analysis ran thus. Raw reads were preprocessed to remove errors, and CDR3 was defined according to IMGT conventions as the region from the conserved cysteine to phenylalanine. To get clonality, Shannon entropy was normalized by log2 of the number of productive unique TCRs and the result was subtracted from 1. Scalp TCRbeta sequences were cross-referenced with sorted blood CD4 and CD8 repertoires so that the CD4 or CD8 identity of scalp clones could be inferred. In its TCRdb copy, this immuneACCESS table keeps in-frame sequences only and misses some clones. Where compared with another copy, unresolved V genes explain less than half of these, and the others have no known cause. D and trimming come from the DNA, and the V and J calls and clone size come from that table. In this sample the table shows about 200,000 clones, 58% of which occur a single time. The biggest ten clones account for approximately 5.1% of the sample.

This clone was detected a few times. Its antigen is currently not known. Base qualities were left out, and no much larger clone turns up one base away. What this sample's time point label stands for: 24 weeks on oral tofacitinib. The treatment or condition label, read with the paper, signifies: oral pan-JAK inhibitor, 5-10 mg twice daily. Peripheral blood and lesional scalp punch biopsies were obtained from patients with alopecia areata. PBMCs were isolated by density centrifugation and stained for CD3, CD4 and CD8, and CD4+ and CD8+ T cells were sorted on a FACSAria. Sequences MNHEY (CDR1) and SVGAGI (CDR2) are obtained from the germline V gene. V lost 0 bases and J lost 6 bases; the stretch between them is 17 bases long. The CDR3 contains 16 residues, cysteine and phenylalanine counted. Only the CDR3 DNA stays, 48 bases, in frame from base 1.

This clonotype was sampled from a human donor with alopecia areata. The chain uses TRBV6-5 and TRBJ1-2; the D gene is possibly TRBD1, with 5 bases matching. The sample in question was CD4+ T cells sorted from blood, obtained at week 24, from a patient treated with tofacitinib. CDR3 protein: CASSYSMGSRGDGYTF. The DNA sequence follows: TGTGCCAGCAGTTACTCGATGGGGTCCCGGGGGGATGGCTACACCTTC.